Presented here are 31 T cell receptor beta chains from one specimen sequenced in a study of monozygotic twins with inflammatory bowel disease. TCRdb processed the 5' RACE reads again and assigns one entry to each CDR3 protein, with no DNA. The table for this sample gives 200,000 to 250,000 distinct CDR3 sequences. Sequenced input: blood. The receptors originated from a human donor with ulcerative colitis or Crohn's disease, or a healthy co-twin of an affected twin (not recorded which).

The CDR3 sequence: CAIRQTGFEAFF. The chain joins TRBV10-3 to TRBJ1-1; TCRdb lists TRBD1, though no DNA is available to test this call. This CDR3 region has 12 residues. The germline V gene has CDR1 ENHRY and CDR2 SYGVKD.

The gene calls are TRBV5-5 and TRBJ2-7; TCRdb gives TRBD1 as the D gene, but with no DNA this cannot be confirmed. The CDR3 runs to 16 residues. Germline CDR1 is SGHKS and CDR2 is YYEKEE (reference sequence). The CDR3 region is CASSLGTGIKSYEQYF.

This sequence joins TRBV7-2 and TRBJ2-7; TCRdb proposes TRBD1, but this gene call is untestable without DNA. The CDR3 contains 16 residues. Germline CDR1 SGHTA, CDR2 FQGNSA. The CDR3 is CASSFLGGTGPYEQYF.

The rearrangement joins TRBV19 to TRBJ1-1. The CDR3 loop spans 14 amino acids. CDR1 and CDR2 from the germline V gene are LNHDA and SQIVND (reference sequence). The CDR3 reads CASSIDPPHTEAFF.

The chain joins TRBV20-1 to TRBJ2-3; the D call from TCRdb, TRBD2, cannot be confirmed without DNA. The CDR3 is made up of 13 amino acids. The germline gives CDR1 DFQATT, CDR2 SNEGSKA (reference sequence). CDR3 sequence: CSAPPHRSDTQYF.

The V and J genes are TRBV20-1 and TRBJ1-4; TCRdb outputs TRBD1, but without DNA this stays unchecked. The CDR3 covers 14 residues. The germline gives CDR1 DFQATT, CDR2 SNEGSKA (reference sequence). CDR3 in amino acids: CSARGRGPYEKLFF.

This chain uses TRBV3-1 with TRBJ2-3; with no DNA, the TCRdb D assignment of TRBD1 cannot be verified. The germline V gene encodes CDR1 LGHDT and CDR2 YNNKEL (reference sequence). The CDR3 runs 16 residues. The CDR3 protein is CASSHTTGRILGTQYF.

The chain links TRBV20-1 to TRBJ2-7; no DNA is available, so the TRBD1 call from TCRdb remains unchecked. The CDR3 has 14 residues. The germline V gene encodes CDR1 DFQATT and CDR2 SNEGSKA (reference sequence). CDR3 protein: CSARKDSGPPKQYF.

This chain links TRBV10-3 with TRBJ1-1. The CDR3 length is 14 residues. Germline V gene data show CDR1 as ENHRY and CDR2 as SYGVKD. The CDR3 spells CAIRDRDSNTEAFF.

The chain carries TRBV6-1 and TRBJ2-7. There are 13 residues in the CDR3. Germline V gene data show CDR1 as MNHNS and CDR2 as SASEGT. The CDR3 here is CASDSLNTYEQYF.

CDR3 in amino acids: CASSPRRDPLYNEQFF. The chain joins TRBV5-1 to TRBJ2-1. The CDR3 spans 16 residues. Per the germline V gene, CDR1 is SGHRS and CDR2 is YFSETQ.

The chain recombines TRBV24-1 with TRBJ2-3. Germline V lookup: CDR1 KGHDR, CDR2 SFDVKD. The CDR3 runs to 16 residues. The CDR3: CATSDPQLDGTDTQYF.

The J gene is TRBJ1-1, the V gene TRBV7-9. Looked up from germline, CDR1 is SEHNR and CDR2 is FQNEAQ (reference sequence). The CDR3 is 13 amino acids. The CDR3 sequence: CATIYDMNTEAFF. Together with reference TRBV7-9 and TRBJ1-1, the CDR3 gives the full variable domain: DTGVSQNPRHKITKRGQNVTFRCDPISEHNRLYWYRQTLGQGPEFLTYFQNEAQLEKSRLLSDRFSAERPKGSFSTLEIQRTEQGDSAMYLCATIYDMNTEAFFGQGTRLTVV.

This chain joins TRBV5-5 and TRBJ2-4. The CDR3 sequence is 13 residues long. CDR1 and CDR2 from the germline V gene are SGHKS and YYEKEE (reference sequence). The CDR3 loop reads CASSLPGKNIQYF.

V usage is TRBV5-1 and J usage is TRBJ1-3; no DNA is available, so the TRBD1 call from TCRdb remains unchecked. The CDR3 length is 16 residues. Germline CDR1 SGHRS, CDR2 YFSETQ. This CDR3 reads CASSLGPGDAGNTIYF.

CDR3: CASSSTGLYNQETQYF. The chain combines TRBV5-1 with TRBJ2-5; the TCRdb call, TRBD2, lacks DNA for checking. Looked up from germline, CDR1 is SGHRS and CDR2 is YFSETQ. The CDR3 consists of 16 residues.

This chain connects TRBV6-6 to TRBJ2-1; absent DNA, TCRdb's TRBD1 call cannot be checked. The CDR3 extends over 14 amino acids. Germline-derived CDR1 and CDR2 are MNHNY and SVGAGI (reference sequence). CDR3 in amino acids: CASSYSGHPNEQFF.

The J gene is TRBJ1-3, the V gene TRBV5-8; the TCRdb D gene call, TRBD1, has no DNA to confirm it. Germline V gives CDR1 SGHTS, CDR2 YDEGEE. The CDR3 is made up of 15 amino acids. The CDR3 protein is CASCHGTSFGNTIYF. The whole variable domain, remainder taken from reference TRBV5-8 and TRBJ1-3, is EAGVTQSPTHLIKTRGQQATLRCSPISGHTSVYWYQQALGLGLQFLLWYDEGEERNRGNFPPRFSGRQFPNYSSELNVNALELEDSALYLCASCHGTSFGNTIYFGEGSWLTVV.

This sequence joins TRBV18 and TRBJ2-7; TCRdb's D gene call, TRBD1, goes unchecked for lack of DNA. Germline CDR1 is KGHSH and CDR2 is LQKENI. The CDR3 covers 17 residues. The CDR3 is CASSPNSGTGLSYEQYF.

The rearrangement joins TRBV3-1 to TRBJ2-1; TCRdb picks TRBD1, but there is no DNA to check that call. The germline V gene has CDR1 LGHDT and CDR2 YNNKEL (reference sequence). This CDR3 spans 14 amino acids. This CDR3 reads CASRDPWAGNEQFF.

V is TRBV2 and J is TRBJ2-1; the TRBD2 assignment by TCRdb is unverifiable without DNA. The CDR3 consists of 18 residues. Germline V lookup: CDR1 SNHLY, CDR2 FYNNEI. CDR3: CASSELTGLAGGYNEQFF.

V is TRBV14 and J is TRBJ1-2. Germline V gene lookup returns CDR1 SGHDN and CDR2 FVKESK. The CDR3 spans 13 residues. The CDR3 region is CASSFGIGYGYTF. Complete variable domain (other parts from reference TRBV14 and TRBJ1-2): EAGVTQFPSHSVIEKGQTVTLRCDPISGHDNLYWYRRVMGKEIKFLLHFVKESKQDESGMPNNRFLAERTGGTYSTLKVQPAELEDSGVYFCASSFGIGYGYTFGSGTRLTVV.

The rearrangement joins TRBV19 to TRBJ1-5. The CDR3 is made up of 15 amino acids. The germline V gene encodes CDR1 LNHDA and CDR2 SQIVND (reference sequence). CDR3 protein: CASSIDPYSNQPQHF.

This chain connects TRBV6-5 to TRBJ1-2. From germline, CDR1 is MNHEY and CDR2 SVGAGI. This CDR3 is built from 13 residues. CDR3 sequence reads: CASRGEGLQGYTF.

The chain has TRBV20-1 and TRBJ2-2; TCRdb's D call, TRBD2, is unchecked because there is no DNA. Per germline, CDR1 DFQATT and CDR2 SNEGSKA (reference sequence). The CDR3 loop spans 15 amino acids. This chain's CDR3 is CSAFPGGPGTGELFF.

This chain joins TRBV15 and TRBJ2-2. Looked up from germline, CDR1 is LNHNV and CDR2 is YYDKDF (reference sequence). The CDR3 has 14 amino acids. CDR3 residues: CATSRLSNTGELFF.

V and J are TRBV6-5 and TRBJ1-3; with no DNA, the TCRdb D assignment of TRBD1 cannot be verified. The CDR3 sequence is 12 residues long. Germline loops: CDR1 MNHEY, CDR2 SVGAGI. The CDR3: CASTGTGNTIYF.

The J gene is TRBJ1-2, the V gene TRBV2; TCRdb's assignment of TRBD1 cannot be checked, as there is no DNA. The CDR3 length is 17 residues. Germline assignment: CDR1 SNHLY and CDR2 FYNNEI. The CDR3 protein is CASSDSIGSAGGGGYTF. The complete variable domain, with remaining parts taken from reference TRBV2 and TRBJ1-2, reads EPEVTQTPSHQVTQMGQEVILRCVPISNHLYFYWYRQILGQKVEFLVSFYNNEISEKSEIFDDQFSVERPDGSNFTLKIRSTKLEDSAMYFCASSDSIGSAGGGGYTFGSGTRLTVV.

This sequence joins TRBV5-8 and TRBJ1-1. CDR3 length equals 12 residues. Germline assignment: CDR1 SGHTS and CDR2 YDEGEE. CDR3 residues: CASSFMTSEAFF.

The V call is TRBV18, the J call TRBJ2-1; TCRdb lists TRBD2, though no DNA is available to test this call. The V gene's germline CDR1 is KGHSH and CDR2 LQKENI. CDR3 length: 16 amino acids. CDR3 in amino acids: CASSPPRGGGGNEQFF.

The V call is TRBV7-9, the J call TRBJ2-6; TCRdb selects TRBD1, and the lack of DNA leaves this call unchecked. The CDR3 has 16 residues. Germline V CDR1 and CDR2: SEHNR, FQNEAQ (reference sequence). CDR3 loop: CASTFRGTTGANVLTF. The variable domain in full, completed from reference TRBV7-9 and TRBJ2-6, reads DTGVSQNPRHKITKRGQNVTFRCDPISEHNRLYWYRQTLGQGPEFLTYFQNEAQLEKSRLLSDRFSAERPKGSFSTLEIQRTEQGDSAMYLCASTFRGTTGANVLTFGAGSRLTVL.